This T cell receptor beta chain derives from a study of T cell responses to AZD1222 COVID-19 vaccine. Overall study context: Samples with a second dose at about 4 or about 12 weeks were pooled together. Broader study findings: Clonal diversity was possibly underestimated; the donors were predominantly white British and more often female.

Germline CDR1 is SGHTA and CDR2 is FQGNSA. Trimming shortened V by 0 bases and J by 9 bases, and 12 bases separated the two germline ends. The CDR3 sequence is 14 residues long. For this clone: Its antigen is as yet unknown.

Sequencing used immunoSEQ multiplex PCR; TCRdb keeps in-frame clones, though not all of them. The repertoire holds about 96,000 clones, with roughly nine tenths as singletons. The receptor's source is an adult in good health. V and J are TRBV7-2 and TRBJ1-5; D is possibly TRBD1 (6 bases). Sample: peripheral blood, taken on day 0 of AZD1222 vaccination. The CDR3 bases are TGTGCCAGCAGCTTAGCGGCCCAAGGGGGGCCCCAGCATTTT. Translation: CASSLAAQGGPQHF.